The following is a TCR beta chain sequence with its context. Measured with immunoSEQ multiplex PCR; TCRdb has only the in-frame clones, and not every one. Of roughly 64,000 clones in the sample, almost 97% were seen once. This sample was included in a study of T cell changes during pregnancy in multiple sclerosis. This receptor was obtained from a female donor with multiple sclerosis, enrolled in a pregnancy study. The sample in question was CD8+ T cells from peripheral blood mononuclear cells, obtained after pregnancy.

CDR3 in amino acids: CASSEGDRGDLEQYF. The CDR3 DNA is TGTGCCAGCAGTGAGGGGGACAGGGGCGACCTCGAGCAGTACTTC. The chain joins TRBV25-1 to TRBJ2-7; 10 nucleotides align to TRBD1. The germline V gene has CDR1 MGHDK and CDR2 SYGVNS. The CDR3 consists of 15 residues. After removal of 3 bases from V and 6 bases from J, the junction contained 8 bases not matched to a gene.